What follows is one T cell receptor (beta chain) and its context. Its matching antigen is unknown. Produced via immunoSEQ multiplex PCR; TCRdb's table is partial and in-frame only. The sample has 150,000 to 200,000 clones, approximately 93% seen once. CDR1 and CDR2 from the germline V gene are SGHRS and YFSETQ. CDR3 length equals 15 residues. V dropped 0 bases and J dropped 3 bases, with 12 bases sitting between them. This specimen comes from a study of T cell responses to AZD1222 COVID-19 vaccine. Whole-study results and caveats: White British donors predominated, females outnumbered males, and clonal diversity was possibly underestimated. Baseline antibody screening turned up just a handful of seropositive AZD1222 recipients. Regions 160-218 and 743-854 held dominance among vaccine-associated CD4 TCRs, which spanned spike.

This specimen consisted of peripheral blood, obtained on day 0 of AZD1222 vaccination. The chain recombines TRBV5-1 with TRBJ1-1, with D perhaps TRBD1 (5 bases). This clonotype was sampled from an adult in good health. CDR3 sequence: CASSLVNQGDTEAFF. The CDR3 coding sequence is TGCGCCAGCAGCTTGGTAAATCAGGGTGACACTGAAGCTTTCTTT.